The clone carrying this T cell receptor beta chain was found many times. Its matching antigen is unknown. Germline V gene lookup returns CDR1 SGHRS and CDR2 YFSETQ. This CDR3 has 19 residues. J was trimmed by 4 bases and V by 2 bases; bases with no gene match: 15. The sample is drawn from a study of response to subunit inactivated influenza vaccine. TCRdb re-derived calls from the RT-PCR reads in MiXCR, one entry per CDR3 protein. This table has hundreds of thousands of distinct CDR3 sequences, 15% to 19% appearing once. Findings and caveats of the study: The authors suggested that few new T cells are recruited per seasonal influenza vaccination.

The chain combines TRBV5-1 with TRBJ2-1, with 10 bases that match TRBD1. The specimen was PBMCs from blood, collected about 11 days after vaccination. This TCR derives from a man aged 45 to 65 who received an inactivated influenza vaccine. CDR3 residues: CASSFRTGGYGPEYNEQFF. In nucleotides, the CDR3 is TGCGCCAGCAGCTTCAGGACAGGGGGGTACGGCCCCGAATACAATGAGCAGTTCTTC.